This T cell receptor (beta chain) was obtained from a study of shared clonotypes between healthy human individuals. Method: immunoSEQ multiplex PCR; TCRdb's copy keeps in-frame clones and lacks some. This sample has around 600,000 clones, with roughly 95% found just once. The naive CD8 subset, CD45RO-negative cells positively selected for CCR7, excluded terminally differentiated effector memory CD45RA+ cells. This CDR3 contains 16 residues. Deletions cut 4 bases from V and 7 bases from J, with 21 bases between. Germline V gene sequence: CDR1 SGDLS, CDR2 YYNGEE. The sequencing sample was made of naive CD8+ T cells sorted from blood. This sequence joins TRBV9 and TRBJ2-1; tentatively, D is TRBD1 or TRBD2 (5 bases each). The sequence was collected from a woman in her thirties in good health. The CDR3 DNA sequence: TGTGCCAGCAGCTTTTCCGTCGGGACGTTAGCGAATGAGCAGTTCTTC. This codes for CASSFSVGTLANEQFF.